These 12 T cell receptor beta chains were all obtained from the same sample, sequenced in a study of T cells after yellow fever vaccination. TCRdb reprocessed the 5' RACE reads with MiXCR, giving one entry per CDR3 protein. The data contain 450,000 to 600,000 distinct CDR3 sequences, roughly 13% of them singletons. The sequenced sample was PBMCs, obtained on the day of the yellow fever booster vaccination. These receptor sequences come from a young man who received the YFV17D yellow fever vaccine.

The chain is built from TRBV5-1 and TRBJ2-1; the match to TRBD1 covers 7 bases. The CDR3 runs to 11 residues. The ends lost 3 bases at V and 15 bases at J; junction bases unmatched: 6. CDR1 SGHRS and CDR2 YFSETQ come from the germline V gene. This CDR3 reads CASSSDRVRFF. The CDR3 coding sequence is TGCGCCAGCAGCTCCGACAGGGTAAGGTTCTTC.

The chain is built from TRBV20-1 and TRBJ1-2; D is perhaps TRBD1 (6 bases). CDR3 length equals 16 residues. From germline, CDR1 is DFQATT and CDR2 SNEGSKA (reference sequence). Trimming took off 4 bases at V and 0 bases at J, with 18 bases between the two ends. The CDR3 region has the DNA TGCAGTGCTACACTCCTGACACGGGACACTAACTATGGCTACACCTTC. Amino acid sequence: CSATLLTRDTNYGYTF.

This clonotype was counted only a few times. This rearrangement joins TRBV7-2 to TRBJ2-2, with D uncertain. Trimming shortened V by 3 bases and J by 7 bases, and 6 bases separated the two germline ends. The CDR3 is made up of 12 amino acids. CDR1 and CDR2 (germline): SGHTA, FQGNSA. The CDR3 sequence: CASSFEVGELFF. CDR3 bases: TGTGCCAGCAGCTTTGAGGTCGGGGAGCTGTTTTTT.

This chain uses TRBV7-9 with TRBJ2-5; tentatively, D is TRBD1 or TRBD2 (6 bases each). The germline V gene has CDR1 SEHNR and CDR2 FQNEAQ (reference sequence). V lost 6 bases and J lost 4, with 18 bases in between. The CDR3 sequence is 15 residues long. The CDR3 DNA reads as TGTGCCAGCAGATCAACCTCTCGGGGGCGAGAGACCCAGTACTTC. Protein product: CASRSTSRGRETQYF.

This clonotype was recorded a few times. The J gene is TRBJ1-1, the V gene TRBV19, with D possibly being TRBD1 (5 bases). The CDR3 length is 16 residues. V lost 8 bases, J lost 0 bases, and 19 bases lay in between. Germline values: CDR1 LNHDA, CDR2 SQIVND (reference sequence). CDR3: CASGALGGILNTEAFF. In nucleotides, the CDR3 is TGTGCCAGTGGGGCGCTTGGGGGGATTTTGAACACTGAAGCTTTCTTT.

For the CDR3, the DNA is TGCAGTGCTAGCCAACAGGGAGGGGTCTCTGGGGCCAACGTCCTGACTTTC. Translating it yields CSASQQGGVSGANVLTF. This chain uses TRBV20-1 with TRBJ2-6; D is perhaps TRBD2 (7 bases). Germline V gene lookup returns CDR1 DFQATT and CDR2 SNEGSKA (reference sequence). This CDR3 comprises 17 residues. Trimming took off 3 bases at V and 0 bases at J, with 15 bases between the two ends.

This clonotype was counted at least ten times. The chain carries TRBV7-2 and TRBJ2-7, with 10 bases that match TRBD2. The CDR3 contains 14 residues. V shed 4 bases and J 4 bases; nucleotides not matched to a gene: 4. Looked up from germline, CDR1 is SGHTA and CDR2 is FQGNSA. Here the CDR3 DNA reads TGTGCCAGCAGCTCAGCGGGAGGGCCTTACGAGCAGTACTTC. It is translated as CASSSAGGPYEQYF.

This clonotype has only a few counts. The J gene is TRBJ1-5, the V gene TRBV12-3 or TRBV12-4; 7 positions match TRBD1. Germline trimming cut 0 bases from V and 2 bases from J; bases unmatched to any gene: 4. CDR3 length equals 16 residues. The CDR3 loop is CASSLALQGRNQPQHF. The CDR3 DNA follows: TGTGCCAGCAGTTTAGCGCTACAGGGGCGCAATCAGCCCCAGCATTTT.

This clonotype was seen more than once but under ten times. The chain joins TRBV20-1 to TRBJ2-3; 8 bases map to TRBD2. Germline V CDR1 and CDR2: DFQATT, SNEGSKA (reference sequence). V lost 6 bases and J lost 0; bases outside the gene matches: 11. CDR3 length equals 16 residues. As DNA, the CDR3 is TGCAGTGCCGACGCCCGACTAGCGACTAGCACAGATACGCAGTATTTT. Protein sequence: CSADARLATSTDTQYF.

This clonotype was counted a few times. The genes are TRBV4-3 and TRBJ2-2; D ambiguous. The CDR3 totals 15 residues. The V gene's germline CDR1 is LGHNA and CDR2 YSLEER. Trimming removed 3 bases at V and 1 base at J, with 9 bases between. CDR3 in amino acids: CASSHGRGNTGELFF. The DNA for the CDR3 is TGCGCCAGCAGCCATGGGCGAGGGAACACCGGGGAGCTGTTTTTT.

J is TRBJ1-2 and V is TRBV6-5; D is perhaps TRBD1 (5 bases). V shed 7 bases and J shed 4 bases, with 10 bases lying between them. The CDR3 loop spans 12 amino acids. CDR1 and CDR2 (germline): MNHEY, SVGAGI. Here the CDR3 DNA reads TGTGCCAGCAAGCGGGGGTTCTATGGCTACACCTTC. It codes for CASKRGFYGYTF.

The J gene is TRBJ1-2, the V gene TRBV12-3 or TRBV12-4; 10 bases fit TRBD1. The CDR3 has 19 amino acids. V was clipped by 8 bases and J by 0 bases; unmatched bases: 18. The CDR3 bases are TGTGCCAGCCTCATCGCCGAGCCGGACAGGGGGATTGCTAACTATGGCTACACCTTC. Its protein is CASLIAEPDRGIANYGYTF.